This TCR beta chain stems from a study of beta chain features in type 1 diabetes. This clone was counted a few times. Its target is unknown. The authors reverse transcribed all of the isolated RNA, so sequencing captured expressed TCRB transcripts. Assay used: immunoSEQ multiplex PCR; TCRdb lists only in-frame clones, some missing. The table has some 290,000 clones, roughly an eighth seen once. Findings and limits, study-wide: Compared with healthy donors, patients appeared to share more similar naive, central memory and regulatory TCRB repertoires. Shorter TCRB CDR3s, moderately but significantly so, marked every one of the four CD4+ subsets in Type 1 diabetes patients. Although PCR might favor shorter templates, it would do so equally in patients and controls.

The collection from each donor was one heparinised blood draw averaging around 100 mL. It was via CD45RO/CCR7/CD25/CD127/CD95/CD27 that CD4+ naive, central memory, regulatory and stem cell-like memory cells were sorted. CDR3 length: 14 residues. V lost 4 bases, J lost 6 bases, and 9 bases stayed unmatched. Germline loops: CDR1 SGHRS, CDR2 YFSETQ. The sample was naive CD4+ T cells from blood. This receptor was taken from a young man with type 1 diabetes. The chain carries TRBV5-1 and TRBJ2-7; 8 nucleotides align to TRBD2. The CDR3 sequence: CASSPREGSGEQYF. The CDR3 region has the DNA TGCGCCAGCAGCCCACGGGAGGGGTCCGGCGAGCAGTACTTC.